This T cell receptor beta chain was profiled in a study of blood T cell repertoires in COVID-19. Across the study: Sources were T cells, B-cell-depleted T cells, or PBMCs; the material itself was cDNA or gDNA.

This CDR3 is 17 amino acids long. The junction had 11 bases not matched to a gene; V was cut back by 10 bases and J by 3 bases. CDR1 and CDR2 from the germline V gene are LNHDA and SQIVND (reference sequence). Original processing notes: Researchers report that nucleated cell counts were estimated from reference gene primer amplification. Data came from immunoSEQ multiplex PCR; TCRdb stores just in-frame clones and leaves some out. Clone size and V and J calls were adopted from that table, with D and trimming inferred from the DNA. Of about 250,000 clones listed, around 90% are singletons. This clone was counted once.

The J gene is TRBJ2-2, the V gene TRBV19; 13 nucleotides match TRBD2. This sequence was found in a woman aged 40 to 49 who had recovered from COVID-19. The material sequenced was peripheral blood. The CDR3 reads CATSRTSGSSDTGELFF. The CDR3 DNA reads TGTGCCACCTCACGGACTAGCGGGAGTTCCGACACCGGGGAGCTGTTTTTT.